Given below is one TCR beta chain in context. Via MiXCR, TCRdb re-called the RT-PCR reads, giving one row per CDR3 protein. The table has some 190,000 distinct CDR3 sequences, 13% to 15% seen once. There are 14 residues in the CDR3. CDR1 is LGHNA and CDR2 is YSLEER in the germline V gene. Deletions cut 1 base from V and 1 base from J, with 8 bases between. The data were obtained in a study of response to subunit inactivated influenza vaccine. J is TRBJ2-7 and V is TRBV4-3; D call uncertain. This receptor was taken from a man between 50 and 59 years old who received an inactivated influenza vaccine. The sample was CD8+ T cells sorted from PBMCs, taken 5 days after vaccination. The CDR3 reads CASSQARGSYEQYF. The CDR3 DNA is TGCGCCAGCAGCCAAGCTCGCGGATCCTACGAGCAGTACTTC.